These 15 T cell receptor beta chains were all obtained from the same sample, sequenced in a study of T cell clonality in common variable immunodeficiency. Their antigen targets remain unknown. Study outcomes and limitations: Fewer deletions and N-nucleotide insertions were reportedly seen in common variable immunodeficiency TCR beta sequences.

The data were produced by immunoSEQ multiplex PCR, yet TCRdb's version contains in-frame clones alone and is incomplete. The sample lists around 42,000 clones, none appearing once, the ten largest making up 6%. Source material: peripheral blood mononuclear cells. These TCRs come from a human donor with common variable immunodeficiency.

This clone has at least ten counts. Read sequence stops 3 residues before the CDR3 end, and the germline J gene provides the missing end. The chain is built from TRBV2 and TRBJ2-1, with D uncertain. The V and J ends lost 6 bases and 0 bases respectively, with 12 bases between them. Per the germline V gene, CDR1 is SNHLY and CDR2 is FYNNEI. The length of the CDR3 is 15 residues. CDR3 DNA, as far as it was read: TGTGCCAGCAGGGTAAGACTGGGCTCCTACAATGAG. This sequence encodes CASRVRLGSYNE. The CDR3, in full, reads CASRVRLGSYNEQFF.

With regard to this clone: The read falls 3 residues short of the CDR3 end, and the missing part is taken from the germline J gene. This chain joins TRBV18 and TRBJ1-2; tentatively, D is TRBD1 (6 bases). Germline CDR1 is KGHSH and CDR2 is LQKENI. The CDR3 is made up of 16 amino acids. The germline V and J ends were trimmed by 0 bases and 2 bases, with 13 bases remaining between them. CDR3: CASSPPEGGANYGYTF. Incomplete CDR3 DNA: TGTGCCAGCTCACCACCGGAAGGGGGAGCGAACTATGGC.

Comment on this clone: The DNA ends 3 residues before the CDR3 does, and the rest of the CDR3 is filled in from the germline J gene. The chain combines TRBV5-6 with TRBJ2-7; D remains ambiguous. The V and J ends lost 6 bases and 0 bases respectively, with 13 bases between them. CDR1 is SGHDT, CDR2 YYEEEE, per germline. The CDR3 loop spans 14 amino acids. CDR3 protein: CASILGQSSYEQYF. The sequenced part of the CDR3 DNA is TGTGCCAGCATCCTTGGTCAGAGCTCCTACGAG.

With regard to this clone: The read finishes 3 residues shy of the CDR3 end, and the germline J gene is used to complete it. The gene calls are TRBV18 and TRBJ2-1; 10 positions agree with TRBD2. V shed 0 bases and J 8 bases; nucleotides not matched to a gene: 7. Germline loops: CDR1 KGHSH, CDR2 LQKENI. The CDR3 runs 16 residues. The sequenced CDR3 bases are TGTGCCAGCTCACCACCTGGGTTTCTAGCGGGGGATGAG. Translating gives CASSPPGFLAGDE. The entire CDR3 is CASSPPGFLAGDEQFF.

This clone has at least ten counts. The CDR3 loop is CASSLEMGRELFF. Incomplete CDR3 DNA: TGTGCCAGCAGTTTAGAAATGGGCCGGGAG. This chain connects TRBV28 to TRBJ2-2, with D unclear. The read comes to an end 3 residues before the CDR3 does, leaving the germline J gene to fill in the end. The CDR3 consists of 13 residues. The ends were cut back, 2 bases at V and 9 bases at J, with 10 bases in the middle. Germline V gene lookup returns CDR1 MDHEN and CDR2 SYDVKM.

Turning to this clone: The CDR3 end is not reached by the read, which stops 3 residues before it; the germline J gene fills it in. This sequence joins TRBV7-9 and TRBJ2-1, with TRBD2 matching over 10 bases. Germline V gives CDR1 SEHNR, CDR2 FQNEAQ (reference sequence). This CDR3 region has 15 residues. J gave up 2 bases and V 2 bases, and 0 bases lay outside the gene matches. CDR3 residues: CASSLLAGAYNEQFF. Partial CDR3 DNA: TGTGCCAGCAGCTTACTAGCGGGAGCCTACAATGAG.

This clone was recorded many times. The read terminates 3 residues before the CDR3 end, so the remaining end is supplied by the germline J gene. The J gene is TRBJ1-1, the V gene TRBV2; 9 bases map to TRBD1. Germline CDR1 is SNHLY and CDR2 is FYNNEI. J lost 3 bases, V lost 4 bases, and 12 bases had no gene match. The CDR3 totals 17 residues. This CDR3 reads CASSVEQGAAAYTEAFF. The CDR3 DNA, read in part, is TGTGCCAGCAGTGTGGAACAGGGGGCGGCGGCTTACACTGAA.

Notes on this clone: The read ends 3 residues shy of where the CDR3 ends; the end is completed using the germline J gene. The chain employs TRBV6-2 or TRBV6-3 and TRBJ2-5, with 11 bases fitting TRBD2. Germline-derived CDR1 and CDR2 are MNHEY and SVGEGT. With V trimmed by 2 bases and J by 1 base, 3 bases remained unmatched. The CDR3 has 16 amino acids. CDR3 sequence reads: CASSYGLAGGQETQYF. Partial CDR3 DNA: TGTGCCAGCAGTTACGGTCTAGCGGGGGGCCAAGAGACC.

The table lists this clone with many counts. With the read ending 3 residues before the CDR3 end, the germline J gene is used to fill in that end. The chain carries TRBV19 and TRBJ2-5; possible D gene TRBD2, 6 bases. V was shortened by 6 bases and J by 2 bases, with 13 bases between the two germline ends. The CDR3 is 14 residues long. Germline CDR1 LNHDA, CDR2 SQIVND (reference sequence). The CDR3 DNA, read in part, is TGTGCCAGTAGGGAGCGGGCCGTTCAAGAGACC. It yields the protein CASRERAVQET. The whole CDR3 sequence reads CASRERAVQETQYF.

This clone has a handful of counts. The CDR3 end lies 3 residues beyond the end of the read and is filled in from the germline J gene. The chain combines TRBV30 with TRBJ1-1; perhaps TRBD1 as D (6 bases). Germline V gene sequence: CDR1 GTSNPN, CDR2 SVGIG (reference sequence). The CDR3 has 16 amino acids. The V end lost 1 base, the J end lost 6 bases, and 21 bases lay between the germline ends. CDR3 in amino acids: CAWSDKPGQSSAEAFF. The sequenced part of the CDR3 DNA is TGTGCCTGGAGTGATAAACCGGGACAATCCTCCGCTGAA.

This clone was recorded many times. The CDR3 end lies 3 residues beyond the end of the read and is filled in from the germline J gene. The chain uses TRBV5-1 and TRBJ1-4; possibly TRBD1 for D (5 bases). There are 14 residues in the CDR3. The V gene lost 3 bases and the J gene lost 6 bases, with 12 bases spanning the gap. Germline V gives CDR1 SGHRS, CDR2 YFSETQ. This CDR3 reads CASSYRGRDEKLFF. CDR3 DNA (partial): TGCGCCAGCAGCTATCGGGGGAGGGATGAAAAA.

This clone was seen more than once but under ten times. The sequence runs out 3 residues before the end of the CDR3; the remainder is reconstructed from the germline J gene. This chain links TRBV19 with TRBJ1-4, with a weak D call TRBD1 (6 bases). V dropped 5 bases and J dropped 4 bases, with 14 bases sitting between them. This CDR3 spans 15 amino acids. Germline values: CDR1 LNHDA, CDR2 SQIVND (reference sequence). CDR3 in amino acids: CASSLTQGSNEKLFF. The sequenced part of the CDR3 DNA is TGTGCCAGTAGTCTAACGCAGGGGAGTAATGAAAAA.

With regard to this clone: The observed sequence ends 3 residues before the CDR3 terminus, with the missing tail filled in from the germline J gene. The rearrangement uses TRBV5-1 and TRBJ2-7; 8 bases map to TRBD1. V shed 5 bases, J shed 3 bases, and the junction held 10 bases outside the gene matches. The germline V gene has CDR1 SGHRS and CDR2 YFSETQ. The CDR3 runs 15 residues. CDR3 sequence: CASRKGQENNYEQYF. The part of the CDR3 DNA that was read is TGCGCCAGCAGAAAGGGACAGGAAAATAACTACGAG.

This clone was recorded many times. The read ends 3 residues shy of where the CDR3 ends; the end is completed using the germline J gene. The rearrangement joins TRBV29-1 to TRBJ2-5; 8 nucleotides align to TRBD1. V lost 2 bases to trimming and J lost 5 bases; unmatched junction nucleotides: 1. The germline gives CDR1 SQVTM, CDR2 ANQGSEA. The CDR3 is made up of 12 amino acids. The CDR3 protein is CSVEQGAETQYF. CDR3 bases read: TGCAGCGTTGAACAGGGGGCGGAGACC.

This clone has more than one count but fewer than ten. The read ends 3 residues before the CDR3 terminus; that terminus is restored from the germline J gene. V is TRBV11-2 and J is TRBJ2-5; tentatively, D is TRBD2 (5 bases). The germline CDR1 and CDR2 sequences are SGHAT and FQNNGV. The CDR3 extends over 14 amino acids. With 0 bases removed from V and 6 bases from J, the gap between germline ends came to 11 bases. CDR3 sequence reads: CASSLDLLGQTQYF. Incomplete CDR3 DNA: TGTGCCAGCAGCTTAGATCTACTAGGGCAGACC.